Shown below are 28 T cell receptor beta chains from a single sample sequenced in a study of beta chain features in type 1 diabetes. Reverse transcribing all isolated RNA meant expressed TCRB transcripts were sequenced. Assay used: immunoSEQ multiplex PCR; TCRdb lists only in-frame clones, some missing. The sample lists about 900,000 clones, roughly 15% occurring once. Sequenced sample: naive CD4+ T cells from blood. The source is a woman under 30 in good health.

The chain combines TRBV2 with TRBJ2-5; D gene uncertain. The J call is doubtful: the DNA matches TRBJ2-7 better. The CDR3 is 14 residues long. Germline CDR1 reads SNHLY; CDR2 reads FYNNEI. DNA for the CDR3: TGTGCCAGCAGTGAACACTCCGAGTCCTACGAGCAGTACTTC. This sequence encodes CASSEHSESYEQYF.

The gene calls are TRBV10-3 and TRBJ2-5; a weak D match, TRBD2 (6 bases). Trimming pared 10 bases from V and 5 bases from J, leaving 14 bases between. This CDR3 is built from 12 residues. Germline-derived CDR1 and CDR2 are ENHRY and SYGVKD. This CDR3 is CATTSPGETQYF. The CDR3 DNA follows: TGTGCCACCACTAGCCCTGGGGAGACCCAGTACTTC.

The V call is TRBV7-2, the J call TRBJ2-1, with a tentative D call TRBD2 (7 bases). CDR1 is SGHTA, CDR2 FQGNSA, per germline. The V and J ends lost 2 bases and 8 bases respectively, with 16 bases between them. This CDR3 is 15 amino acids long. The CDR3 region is CASSLSLAEGDEQFF. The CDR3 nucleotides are TGTGCCAGCAGCTTATCTCTAGCGGAGGGGGATGAGCAGTTCTTC.

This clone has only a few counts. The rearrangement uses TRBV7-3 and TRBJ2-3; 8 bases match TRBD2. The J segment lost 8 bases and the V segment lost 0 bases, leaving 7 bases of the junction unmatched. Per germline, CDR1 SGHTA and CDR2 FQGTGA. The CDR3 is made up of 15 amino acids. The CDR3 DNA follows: TGTGCCAGCAGCTTAACAAGCGGGAGCTCAAGTACGCAGTATTTT. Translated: CASSLTSGSSSTQYF. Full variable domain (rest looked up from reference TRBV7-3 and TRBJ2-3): GAGVSQTPSNKVTEKGKYVELRCDPISGHTALYWYRQSLGQGPEFLIYFQGTGAADDSGLPNDRFFAVRPEGSVSTLKIQRTERGDSAVYLCASSLTSGSSSTQYFGPGTRLTVL.

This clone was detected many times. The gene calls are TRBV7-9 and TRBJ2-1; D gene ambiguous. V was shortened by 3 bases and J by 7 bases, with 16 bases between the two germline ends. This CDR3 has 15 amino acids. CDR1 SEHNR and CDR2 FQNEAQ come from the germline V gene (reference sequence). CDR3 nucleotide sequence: TGTGCCAGCAGCTTTCCAGCGCGATCGCGGAATGAGCAGTTCTTC. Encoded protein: CASSFPARSRNEQFF.

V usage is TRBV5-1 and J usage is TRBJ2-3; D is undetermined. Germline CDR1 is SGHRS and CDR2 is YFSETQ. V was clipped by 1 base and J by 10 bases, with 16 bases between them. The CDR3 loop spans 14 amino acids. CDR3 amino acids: CASSLSGSPLAQYF. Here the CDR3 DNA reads TGCGCCAGCAGCTTGTCCGGGTCCCCCTTGGCGCAGTATTTT.

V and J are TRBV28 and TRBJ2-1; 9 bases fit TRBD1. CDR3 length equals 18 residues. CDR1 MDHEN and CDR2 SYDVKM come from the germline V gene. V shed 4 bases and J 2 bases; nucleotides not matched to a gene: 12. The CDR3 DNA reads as TGTGCCAGCAGTTCAGGACAGGGGAGAGGGGACGCCTACAATGAGCAGTTCTTC. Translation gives CASSSGQGRGDAYNEQFF.

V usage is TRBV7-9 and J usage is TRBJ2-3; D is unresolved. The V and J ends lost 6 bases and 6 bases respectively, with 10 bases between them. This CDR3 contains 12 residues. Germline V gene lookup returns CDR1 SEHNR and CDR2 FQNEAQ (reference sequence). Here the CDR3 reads CASRGLPDTQYF. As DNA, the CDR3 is TGTGCCAGCAGAGGGCTGCCGGATACGCAGTATTTT.

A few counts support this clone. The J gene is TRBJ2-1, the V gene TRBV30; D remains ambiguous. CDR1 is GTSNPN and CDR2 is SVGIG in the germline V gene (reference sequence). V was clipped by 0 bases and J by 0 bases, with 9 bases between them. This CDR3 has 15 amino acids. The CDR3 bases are TGTGCCTGGAGTGTACGTACGAACTCCTACAATGAGCAGTTCTTC. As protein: CAWSVRTNSYNEQFF.

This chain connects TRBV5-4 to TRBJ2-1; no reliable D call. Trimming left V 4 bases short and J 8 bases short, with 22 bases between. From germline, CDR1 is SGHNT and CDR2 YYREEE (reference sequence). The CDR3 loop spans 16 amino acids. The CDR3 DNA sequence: TGTGCCAGCAGCCGACCCGGTTCCCGAAACCTCCATGAGCAGTTCTTC. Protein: CASSRPGSRNLHEQFF.

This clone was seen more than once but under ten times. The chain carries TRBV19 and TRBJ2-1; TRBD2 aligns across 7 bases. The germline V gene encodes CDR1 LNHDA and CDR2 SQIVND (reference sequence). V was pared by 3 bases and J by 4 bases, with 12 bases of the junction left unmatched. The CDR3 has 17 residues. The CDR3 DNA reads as TGTGCCAGTAGTATCTACGCTAGCGGTATAACTTACAATGAGCAGTTCTTC. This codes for CASSIYASGITYNEQFF.

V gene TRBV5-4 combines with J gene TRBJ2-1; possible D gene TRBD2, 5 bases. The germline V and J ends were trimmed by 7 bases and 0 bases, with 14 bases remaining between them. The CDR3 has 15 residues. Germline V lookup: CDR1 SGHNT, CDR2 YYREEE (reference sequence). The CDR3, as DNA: TGTGCCAGCTCCCTGGGGAGTCTCTCCTACAATGAGCAGTTCTTC. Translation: CASSLGSLSYNEQFF.

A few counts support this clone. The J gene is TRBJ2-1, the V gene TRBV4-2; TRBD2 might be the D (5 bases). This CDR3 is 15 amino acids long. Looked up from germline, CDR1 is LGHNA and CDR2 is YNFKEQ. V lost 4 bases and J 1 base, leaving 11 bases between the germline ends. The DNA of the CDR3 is TGTGCCAGCAGCCCTAGCTCCTTGTCCTACAATGAGCAGTTCTTC. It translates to CASSPSSLSYNEQFF.

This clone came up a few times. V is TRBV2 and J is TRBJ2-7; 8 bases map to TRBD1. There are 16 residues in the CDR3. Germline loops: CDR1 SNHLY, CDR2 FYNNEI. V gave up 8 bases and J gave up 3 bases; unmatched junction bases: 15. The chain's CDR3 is CASRKPRTGYSYEQYF. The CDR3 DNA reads TGTGCCAGCCGTAAACCTCGGACAGGGTATAGCTACGAGCAGTACTTC.

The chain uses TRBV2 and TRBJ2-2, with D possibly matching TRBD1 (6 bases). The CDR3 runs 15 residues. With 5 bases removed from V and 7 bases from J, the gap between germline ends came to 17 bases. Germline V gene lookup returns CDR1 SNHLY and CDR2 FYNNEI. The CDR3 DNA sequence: TGTGCCAGCAGTATACGGCCCCAGGGGCACGGGGAGCTGTTTTTT. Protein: CASSIRPQGHGELFF.

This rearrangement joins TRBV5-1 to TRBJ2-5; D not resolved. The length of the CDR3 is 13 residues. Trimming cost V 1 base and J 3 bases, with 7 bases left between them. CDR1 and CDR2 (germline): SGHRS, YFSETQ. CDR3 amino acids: CASSLRRKETQYF. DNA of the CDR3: TGCGCCAGCAGCTTGAGAAGAAAAGAGACCCAGTACTTC.

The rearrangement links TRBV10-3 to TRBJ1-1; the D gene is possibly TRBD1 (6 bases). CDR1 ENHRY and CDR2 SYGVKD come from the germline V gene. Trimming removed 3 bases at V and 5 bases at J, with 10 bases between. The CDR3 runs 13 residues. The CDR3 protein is CAISDRGGTEAFF. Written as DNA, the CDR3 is TGTGCCATCAGTGACAGGGGTGGAACTGAAGCTTTCTTT.

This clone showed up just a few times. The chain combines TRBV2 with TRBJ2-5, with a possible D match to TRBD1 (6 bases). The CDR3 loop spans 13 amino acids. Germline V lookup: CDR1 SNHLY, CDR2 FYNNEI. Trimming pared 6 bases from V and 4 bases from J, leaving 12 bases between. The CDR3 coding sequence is TGTGCCAGCAGCCCAGGGGCAGCAGAGACCCAGTACTTC. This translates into CASSPGAAETQYF. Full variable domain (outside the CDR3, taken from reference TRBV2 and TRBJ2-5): EPEVTQTPSHQVTQMGQEVILRCVPISNHLYFYWYRQILGQKVEFLVSFYNNEISEKSEIFDDQFSVERPDGSNFTLKIRSTKLEDSAMYFCASSPGAAETQYFGPGTRLLVL.

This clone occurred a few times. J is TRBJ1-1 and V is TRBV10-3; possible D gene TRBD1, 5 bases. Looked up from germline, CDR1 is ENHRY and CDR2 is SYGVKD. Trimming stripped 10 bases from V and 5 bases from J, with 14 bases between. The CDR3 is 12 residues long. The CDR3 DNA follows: TGTGCCACTAAAAAGGGGAGGACTGAAGCTTTCTTT. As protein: CATKKGRTEAFF.

The CDR3 DNA follows: TGTGCCAGCAGTGTGACTAGCGAATACAATGAGCAGTTCTTC. This translates into CASSVTSEYNEQFF. The chain recombines TRBV6-4 with TRBJ2-1; 8 bases fit TRBD2. The V and J ends lost 4 bases and 4 bases, in that order; junction bases with no gene match: 3. There are 14 residues in the CDR3. The V gene's germline CDR1 is MRHNA and CDR2 SNTAGT.

The CDR3 region has the DNA TGTGCCAGCAGCCTCCGCCGGGGCACAGGGAGCTCCTACAATGAGCAGTTCTTC. The encoded protein is CASSLRRGTGSSYNEQFF. The chain joins TRBV7-2 to TRBJ2-1; TRBD1 is a possible D gene (6 bases). Germline loops: CDR1 SGHTA, CDR2 FQGNSA. V lost 5 bases, J lost 0 bases, and 20 bases lay in between. This CDR3 has 18 amino acids.

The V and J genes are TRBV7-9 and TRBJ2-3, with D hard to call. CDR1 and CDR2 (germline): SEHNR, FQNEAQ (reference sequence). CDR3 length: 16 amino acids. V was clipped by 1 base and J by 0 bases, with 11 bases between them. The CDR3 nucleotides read TGTGCCAGCAGCTTAGTGGTGGGATGGAGCACAGATACGCAGTATTTT. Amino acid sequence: CASSLVVGWSTDTQYF.

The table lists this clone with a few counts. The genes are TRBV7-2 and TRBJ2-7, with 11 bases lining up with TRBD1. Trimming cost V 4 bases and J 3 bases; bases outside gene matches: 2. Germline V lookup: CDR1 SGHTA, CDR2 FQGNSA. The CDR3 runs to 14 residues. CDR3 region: CASSSGTGGYEQYF. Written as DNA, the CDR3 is TGTGCCAGCAGCTCCGGGACAGGGGGCTACGAGCAGTACTTC.

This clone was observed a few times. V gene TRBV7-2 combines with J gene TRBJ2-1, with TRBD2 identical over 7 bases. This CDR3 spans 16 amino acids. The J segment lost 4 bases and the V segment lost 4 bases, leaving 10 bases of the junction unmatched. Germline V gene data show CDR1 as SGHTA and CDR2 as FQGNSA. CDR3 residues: CASSSTLGGSYNEQFF. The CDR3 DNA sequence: TGTGCCAGCAGCTCCACCTTGGGAGGGTCGTACAATGAGCAGTTCTTC.

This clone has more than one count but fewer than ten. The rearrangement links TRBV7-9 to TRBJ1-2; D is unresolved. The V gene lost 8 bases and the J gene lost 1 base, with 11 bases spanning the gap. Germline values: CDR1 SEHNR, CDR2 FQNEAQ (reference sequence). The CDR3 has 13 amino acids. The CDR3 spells CASEVQDNYGYTF. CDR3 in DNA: TGTGCCAGCGAGGTTCAGGATAACTATGGCTACACCTTC.

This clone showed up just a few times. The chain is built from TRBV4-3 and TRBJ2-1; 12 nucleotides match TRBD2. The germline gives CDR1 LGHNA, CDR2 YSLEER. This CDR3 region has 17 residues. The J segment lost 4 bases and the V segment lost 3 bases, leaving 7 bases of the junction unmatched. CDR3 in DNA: TGCGCCAGCAGCCAGTCAACCGGGACTAGCGGGTACAATGAGCAGTTCTTC. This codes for CASSQSTGTSGYNEQFF.

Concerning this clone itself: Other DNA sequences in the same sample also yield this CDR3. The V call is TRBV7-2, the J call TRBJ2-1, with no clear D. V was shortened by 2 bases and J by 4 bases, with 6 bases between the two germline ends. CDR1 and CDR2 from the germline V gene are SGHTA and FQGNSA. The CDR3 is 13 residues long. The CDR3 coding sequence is TGTGCCAGCAGCTTAAGTCTATACAATGAGCAGTTCTTC. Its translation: CASSLSLYNEQFF.

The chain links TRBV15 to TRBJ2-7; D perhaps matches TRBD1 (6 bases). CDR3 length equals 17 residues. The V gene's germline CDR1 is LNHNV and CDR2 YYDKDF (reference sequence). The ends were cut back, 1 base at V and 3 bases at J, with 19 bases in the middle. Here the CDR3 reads CATSRGLGQGSIYEQYF. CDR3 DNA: TGTGCCACCAGCAGAGGTCTCGGGCAGGGGAGTATCTACGAGCAGTACTTC.